This T cell receptor (beta chain) stems from a study of STAT5B mutations in CD4+ large granular lymphocyte leukemia. About this clone: The target antigen is unknown.

As handled by the study authors: The detection floor for productive clonotype frequency was 2.59 x 10-5. TCRdb keeps only in-frame clones here, not all; method: immunoSEQ multiplex PCR. The DNA gave D and trimming, while V, J and clone size come from that table. The sample shows 20,000 or so clones, around 81% of them seen only once. V shed 2 bases and J shed 9 bases, with 8 bases lying between them. Germline lookup yields CDR1 MNHEY and CDR2 SVGAGI. The CDR3 spans 12 residues. The study's findings and limits: Without HLA matching, higher CD4+ than CD8+ T-LGLL clonality could reflect small sample size. Main leukemic clonotypes were patient-specific, but approximately 25% appeared at low frequency elsewhere.

Sequenced: CD4+ T cells from blood buffy coats. This TCR came from a human donor in good health. The J gene is TRBJ2-1, the V gene TRBV6-5; D gene unclear. This CDR3 reads CASSYAPGEQFF. CDR3 bases: TGTGCCAGCAGTTACGCACCGGGTGAGCAGTTCTTC.